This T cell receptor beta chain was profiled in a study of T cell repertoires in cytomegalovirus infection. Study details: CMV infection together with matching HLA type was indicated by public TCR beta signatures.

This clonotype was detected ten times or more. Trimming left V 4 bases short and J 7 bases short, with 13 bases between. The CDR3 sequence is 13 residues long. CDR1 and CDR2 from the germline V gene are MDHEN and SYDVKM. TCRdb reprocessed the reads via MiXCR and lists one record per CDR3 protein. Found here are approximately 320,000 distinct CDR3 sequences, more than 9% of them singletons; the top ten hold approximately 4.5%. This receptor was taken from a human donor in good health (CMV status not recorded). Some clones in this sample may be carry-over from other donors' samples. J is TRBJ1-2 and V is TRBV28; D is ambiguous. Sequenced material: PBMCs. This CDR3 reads CASSSLRELGYTF. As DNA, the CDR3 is TGTGCCAGCAGTTCCCTCCGGGAACTTGGCTACACCTTC.